What follows are 30 T cell receptor beta chains derived from one specimen sequenced in a study of blood T cell repertoires in COVID-19. The assay was immunoSEQ multiplex PCR, and TCRdb's table has in-frame clones only and misses some. The sample consists of roughly 250,000 clones, nearly 85% of them appearing once. The specimen was peripheral blood. These receptors were obtained from a human donor in a cohort sampled during active COVID-19.

The rearrangement joins TRBV4-1 to TRBJ2-5; D ambiguous. With 1 base removed from V and 1 base from J, the gap between germline ends came to 16 bases. Germline CDR1 reads MGHRA; CDR2 reads YSYEKL. The CDR3 totals 17 residues. The CDR3 DNA follows: TGCGCCAGCAGCCAAGTTCCAGGCGAGCAAGTCCAAGAGACCCAGTACTTC. This translates into CASSQVPGEQVQETQYF.

This clone occurred a few times. The rearrangement uses TRBV4-1 and TRBJ2-7; D perhaps matches TRBD2 (5 bases). Per germline, CDR1 MGHRA and CDR2 YSYEKL. Trimming left V 2 bases short and J 3 bases short, with 11 bases between. The CDR3 length is 14 residues. This CDR3 is CASSQSAGVYEQYF. The CDR3 region has the DNA TGCGCCAGCAGCCAAAGTGCCGGGGTCTACGAGCAGTACTTC.

V and J are TRBV24-1 and TRBJ2-3; D is unresolved. The germline V gene has CDR1 KGHDR and CDR2 SFDVKD. V was cut by 0 bases and J by 4 bases, with 4 bases left in between. The length of the CDR3 is 13 residues. The CDR3 region is CATSDLRADTQYF. CDR3 in DNA: TGTGCCACCAGTGATTTGCGAGCAGATACGCAGTATTTT.

The chain recombines TRBV7-6 with TRBJ2-3; maybe TRBD2 (6 bases). This CDR3 comprises 15 residues. Trimming removed 0 bases at V and 4 bases at J, with 11 bases between. Germline V gene sequence: CDR1 SGHVS, CDR2 FNYEAQ. The CDR3 region has the DNA TGTGCCAGCAGCTTAGCTGGGCTAGCGTCAGATACGCAGTATTTT. Amino acids: CASSLAGLASDTQYF.

The chain recombines TRBV11-2 with TRBJ2-6, with TRBD1 matching 10 bases. Germline CDR1 SGHAT, CDR2 FQNNGV. V lost 5 bases and J lost 1; bases outside the gene matches: 11. CDR3 size: 19 residues. The CDR3 DNA is TGTGCCAGCAGCCCCACGAGACAGGGGGCTAAGTCTGGGGCCAACGTCCTGACTTTC. Amino acid sequence: CASSPTRQGAKSGANVLTF. The full variable domain, rest sourced from reference TRBV11-2 and TRBJ2-6, is EAGVAQSPRYKIIEKRQSVAFWCNPISGHATLYWYQQILGQGPKLLIQFQNNGVVDDSQLPKDRFSAERLKGVDSTLKIQPAKLEDSAVYLCASSPTRQGAKSGANVLTFGAGSRLTVL.

This clone was observed a single time. V gene TRBV5-1 combines with J gene TRBJ2-2; no firm D call. Between the trimmed V and J ends, which lost 10 bases and 7 bases, there was a span of 14 bases. From germline, CDR1 is SGHRS and CDR2 YFSETQ. The CDR3 has 12 amino acids. For the CDR3, the DNA is TGCGCCTCTAGAGGCCTCAACGGGGAGCTGTTTTTT. This codes for CASRGLNGELFF.

The CDR3 reads CASSQGLTGGNGQPQHF. The CDR3 region has the DNA TGTGCCAGCAGCCAAGGGTTGACAGGGGGCAACGGACAGCCCCAGCATTTT. The rearrangement joins TRBV3-1 (or the pseudogene TRBV3-2) to TRBJ1-5; 10 nucleotides line up with TRBD1. Trimming removed 1 base from V and 7 bases from J; junction bases left unmatched: 10. CDR3 size: 17 residues. Per germline, CDR1 LGHDT and CDR2 YNNKEL (reference sequence).

This clone has only one observation. This chain joins TRBV10-3 and TRBJ2-1; perhaps TRBD1 as D (5 bases). Trimming removed 5 bases from V and 6 bases from J, with 11 bases in between. This CDR3 is 13 amino acids long. CDR1 and CDR2 (germline): ENHRY, SYGVKD. The CDR3 reads CAISREGVNEQFF. In nucleotides, the CDR3 is TGTGCCATCAGTCGCGAAGGGGTCAATGAGCAGTTCTTC.

This rearrangement joins TRBV28 to TRBJ1-5; the D is unclear. The CDR3 runs to 15 residues. Germline loops: CDR1 MDHEN, CDR2 SYDVKM. V was clipped by 5 bases and J by 7 bases, with 18 bases between them. CDR3 sequence (DNA): TGTGCCAGCAGTGAGAATCGAGGGTTTGGACAGCCCCAGCATTTT. It yields the protein CASSENRGFGQPQHF.

This chain links TRBV5-1 with TRBJ1-2; 8 nucleotides match TRBD1. CDR1 SGHRS and CDR2 YFSETQ come from the germline V gene. V was pared by 4 bases and J by 8 bases, with 4 bases of the junction left unmatched. The CDR3 sequence is 12 residues long. The CDR3 DNA is TGCGCCAGCAGCGCGGGACAGGCGGGCTACACCTTC. It specifies CASSAGQAGYTF. Supplemented by reference TRBV5-1 and TRBJ1-2, the full variable domain reads KAGVTQTPRYLIKTRGQQVTLSCSPISGHRSVSWYQQTPGQGLQFLFEYFSETQRNKGNFPGRFSGRQFSNSRSEMNVSTLELGDSALYLCASSAGQAGYTFGSGTRLTVV.

This chain uses TRBV6-6 with TRBJ2-3; possibly TRBD2 for D (5 bases). Germline assignment: CDR1 MNHNY and CDR2 SVGAGI (reference sequence). The CDR3 is 15 amino acids. The V gene lost 3 bases and the J gene lost 2 bases, with 12 bases spanning the gap. In DNA, the CDR3 is TGTGCCAGCAGTTATTCGGGGAAATCCACAGATACGCAGTATTTT. Protein: CASSYSGKSTDTQYF.

The chain recombines TRBV28 with TRBJ1-1, with D perhaps TRBD1 (6 bases). Germline V gene lookup returns CDR1 MDHEN and CDR2 SYDVKM. V lost 2 bases and J 2 bases, leaving 9 bases between the germline ends. The CDR3 runs 14 residues. CDR3 sequence reads: CASSLVQGNTEAFF. As DNA, the CDR3 is TGTGCCAGCAGTTTAGTACAGGGCAACACTGAAGCTTTCTTT.

DNA of the CDR3: TGTGCCAGCAGCCACGAGAGTGAGCAGTTCTTC. This codes for CASSHESEQFF. This rearrangement joins TRBV11-2 to TRBJ2-1; no firm D call. The CDR3 contains 11 residues. The germline V gene has CDR1 SGHAT and CDR2 FQNNGV. Trimming left V 5 bases short and J 9 bases short, with 8 bases between.

The V call is TRBV5-1, the J call TRBJ2-2; a weak D match, TRBD2 (6 bases). Per germline, CDR1 SGHRS and CDR2 YFSETQ. This CDR3 has 17 amino acids. With 3 bases removed from V and 0 bases from J, the gap between germline ends came to 15 bases. CDR3 in DNA: TGCGCCAGCAGCTCAGCTACAGCGGGTGCGAACACCGGGGAGCTGTTTTTT. Its protein product is CASSSATAGANTGELFF.

The CDR3 spells CASSTGLLNIQYF. The CDR3 bases are TGTGCCAGTAGTACGGGACTTCTAAACATTCAGTACTTC. V gene TRBV19 combines with J gene TRBJ2-4; tentative D call: TRBD2 (6 bases). Trimming pared 4 bases from V and 6 bases from J, leaving 10 bases between. Germline V gene sequence: CDR1 LNHDA, CDR2 SQIVND (reference sequence). This CDR3 comprises 13 residues.

The chain recombines TRBV28 with TRBJ1-1; 7 bases are a match to TRBD1. J gave up 2 bases and V 5 bases, and 8 bases lay outside the gene matches. Germline values: CDR1 MDHEN, CDR2 SYDVKM. The CDR3 extends over 15 amino acids. The chain's CDR3 is CASSPQTGANTEAFF. Written as DNA, the CDR3 is TGTGCCAGCAGTCCACAAACAGGGGCAAACACTGAAGCTTTCTTT.

The V call is TRBV19, the J call TRBJ2-7; 10 nucleotides line up with TRBD1. V lost 5 bases and J lost 5; bases outside the gene matches: 9. The CDR3 runs to 15 residues. Germline CDR1 is LNHDA and CDR2 is SQIVND (reference sequence). CDR3 in amino acids: CASSPLGQGEDEQYF. CDR3 nucleotides: TGTGCCAGTAGTCCCCTCGGACAGGGGGAGGACGAGCAGTACTTC.

The chain uses TRBV27 and TRBJ2-5, with TRBD2 as a possible D gene (6 bases). The V end lost 2 bases, the J end lost 5 bases, and 15 bases lay between the germline ends. The CDR3 is 15 residues long. Germline lookup yields CDR1 MNHEY and CDR2 SMNVEV (reference sequence). CDR3 protein: CASSLNGGVWETQYF. The DNA of the CDR3 is TGTGCCAGCAGTTTAAACGGCGGGGTGTGGGAGACCCAGTACTTC.

V gene TRBV18 combines with J gene TRBJ1-2; 11 positions agree with TRBD1. Germline assignment: CDR1 KGHSH and CDR2 LQKENI. V shed 3 bases, J shed 8 bases, and the junction held 11 bases outside the gene matches. This CDR3 region has 16 residues. DNA of the CDR3: TGTGCCAGCTCACCTGTAGGACAGGGGGCTCGTGGCGGCTACACCTTC. This codes for CASSPVGQGARGGYTF.

This clone was picked up one time. This chain links TRBV7-2 with TRBJ2-1; 9 nucleotides align to TRBD2. The CDR3 length is 18 residues. After removal of 0 bases from V and 7 bases from J, the junction contained 13 bases not matched to a gene. CDR1 is SGHTA and CDR2 is FQGNSA in the germline V gene. The CDR3 is CASSLASSGAPGQNEQFF. As DNA, the CDR3 is TGTGCCAGCAGCTTAGCGTCTAGCGGGGCGCCCGGGCAGAATGAGCAGTTCTTC.

The chain carries TRBV11-3 and TRBJ2-2, with D possibly being TRBD1 (6 bases). Germline V gene sequence: CDR1 SGHNT, CDR2 YENEEA. Trimming removed 4 bases at V and 4 bases at J, with 16 bases between. The CDR3 is made up of 16 amino acids. The CDR3 DNA is TGTGCCAGCAGCTCCCGACAGGAGAGCTTCACCGGGGAGCTGTTTTTT. It codes for CASSSRQESFTGELFF. The whole variable domain, remainder taken from reference TRBV11-3 and TRBJ2-2, is EAGVVQSPRYKIIEKKQPVAFWCNPISGHNTLYWYLQNLGQGPELLIRYENEEAVDDSQLPKDRFSAERLKGVDSTLKIQPAELGDSAVYLCASSSRQESFTGELFFGEGSRLTVL.

The chain couples TRBV19 to TRBJ1-5, with 9 nucleotides matching TRBD1. After removal of 6 bases from V and 2 bases from J, the junction contained 8 bases not matched to a gene. This CDR3 spans 16 amino acids. Germline CDR1 LNHDA, CDR2 SQIVND (reference sequence). The CDR3 DNA follows: TGTGCCAGTAGCCAGCTTAGGACAGGGGGCAATCAGCCCCAGCATTTT. This encodes CASSQLRTGGNQPQHF.

In this sample, this clone turned up once. The rearrangement uses TRBV3-1 (or the pseudogene TRBV3-2) and TRBJ2-7; 7 bases are a match to TRBD2. The CDR3 covers 14 residues. Trimming cost V 2 bases and J 3 bases; bases outside gene matches: 4. The germline CDR1 and CDR2 sequences are LGHDT and YNNKEL (reference sequence). The CDR3 nucleotides read TGTGCCAGCAGCCAACGGGGGACTAACTACGAGCAGTACTTC. It translates to CASSQRGTNYEQYF.

The V and J genes are TRBV4-3 and TRBJ2-2; 9 bases line up with TRBD1. J gave up 7 bases and V 1 base, and 4 bases lay outside the gene matches. CDR3 length equals 15 residues. Germline loops: CDR1 LGHNA, CDR2 YSLEER. CDR3 sequence reads: CASSQAGTGFGELFF. CDR3 DNA: TGCGCCAGCAGCCAAGCCGGGACAGGGTTCGGGGAGCTGTTTTTT.

The CDR3 DNA is TGTGCCAGCAGCTTCGTCCCAGGGGGTGTCTCCACCGGGGAGCTGTTTTTT. As protein: CASSFVPGGVSTGELFF. The chain carries TRBV5-8 and TRBJ2-2, with 7 bases aligning to TRBD1. Germline lookup yields CDR1 SGHTS and CDR2 YDEGEE. This CDR3 has 17 residues. The junction had 11 bases not matched to a gene; V was cut back by 2 bases and J by 4 bases.

The chain recombines TRBV5-4 with TRBJ2-2, with 7 bases matching TRBD2. Germline-derived CDR1 and CDR2 are SGHNT and YYREEE (reference sequence). J lost 4 bases, V lost 3 bases, and 6 bases had no gene match. This CDR3 region has 15 residues. The CDR3 DNA sequence: TGTGCCAGCAGCTATGGAGGGACTATCACCGGGGAGCTGTTTTTT. Translated: CASSYGGTITGELFF.

The CDR3 DNA reads as TGTGCCCTCCTAGAGGCGGCGGAAGCTTTCTTT. The encoded protein is CALLEAAEAFF. V is TRBV5-5 and J is TRBJ1-1; no definite D call. Per the germline V gene, CDR1 is SGHKS and CDR2 is YYEKEE (reference sequence). The CDR3 consists of 11 residues. Trimming stripped 10 bases from V and 8 bases from J, with 15 bases between.

The V and J genes are TRBV5-1 and TRBJ2-3; 10 nucleotides agree with TRBD2. The CDR3 has 16 amino acids. V gave up 4 bases and J gave up 2 bases; unmatched junction bases: 7. In germline, CDR1 is SGHRS, CDR2 YFSETQ. Here the CDR3 DNA reads TGCGCCAGCAGCCTGTCTAGCGGGGGTGACACAGATACGCAGTATTTT. Its translation is CASSLSSGGDTDTQYF.

The V and J genes are TRBV7-2 and TRBJ2-3; tentative D call: TRBD2 (5 bases). The ends were cut back, 3 bases at V and 2 bases at J, with 15 bases in the middle. The CDR3 is made up of 16 amino acids. The germline CDR1 and CDR2 sequences are SGHTA and FQGNSA. The CDR3 DNA sequence: TGTGCCAGCAGCTTTTATTGGGGAGTTTCCACAGATACGCAGTATTTT. The encoded protein is CASSFYWGVSTDTQYF.

A single count supports this clone. The chain has TRBV5-4 and TRBJ1-2; 7 nucleotides agree with TRBD1. The CDR3 loop spans 15 amino acids. Germline values: CDR1 SGHNT, CDR2 YYREEE (reference sequence). Trimming removed 5 bases from V and 0 bases from J; junction bases left unmatched: 7. The CDR3 reads CASREWGTANYGYTF. The CDR3 DNA is TGTGCCAGCAGGGAGTGGGGGACAGCTAACTATGGCTACACCTTC.